Shown below are 15 T cell receptor beta chains from a single sample sequenced in a study of shared clonotypes between healthy human individuals. The protocol was immunoSEQ multiplex PCR, while the TCRdb copy is restricted to in-frame clones and leaves out a portion. The data show millions of clones, with about 95% seen just once and about 0.13% held by the top ten. Sequencing was done on a sample of naive CD4+ T cells sorted from blood. This sample's subset: CD45RA+ positively selected. Receptors originate from a man younger than 35 in good health.

V gene TRBV7-2 combines with J gene TRBJ1-1; a weak D match, TRBD1 (5 bases). The germline V gene encodes CDR1 SGHTA and CDR2 FQGNSA. This CDR3 has 15 amino acids. Trimming left V 4 bases short and J 3 bases short, with 15 bases between. CDR3 nucleotide sequence: TGTGCCAGCAGCTCGTTGTGGGGCGCCGACACTGAAGCTTTCTTT. Amino acid sequence: CASSSLWGADTEAFF.

This sequence joins TRBV27 and TRBJ2-3; no clear D. V lost 3 bases and J 0 bases, leaving 10 bases between the germline ends. Germline lookup yields CDR1 MNHEY and CDR2 SMNVEV (reference sequence). The CDR3 is 15 residues long. The CDR3 loop reads CASSLVGLSTDTQYF. The CDR3 coding sequence is TGTGCCAGCAGTTTGGTCGGCCTGAGCACAGATACGCAGTATTTT.

J is TRBJ2-2 and V is TRBV11-2; D tentatively reads TRBD1 or TRBD2 (5 bases each). CDR1 SGHAT and CDR2 FQNNGV come from the germline V gene. V was shortened by 1 base and J by 0 bases, with 15 bases between the two germline ends. This CDR3 has 18 residues. CDR3 amino acids: CASSLGVAGTPNTGELFF. In DNA, the CDR3 is TGTGCCAGCAGCTTAGGAGTAGCTGGGACCCCGAACACCGGGGAGCTGTTTTTT.

This clone has just one count. The sample has other DNA sequences that encode this CDR3 too. The chain recombines TRBV10-3 with TRBJ1-1, with unresolved D. Germline loops: CDR1 ENHRY, CDR2 SYGVKD. Trimming stripped 3 bases from V and 4 bases from J, with 9 bases between. This CDR3 has 13 residues. CDR3 nucleotide sequence: TGTGCCATCAGTGACCCGAGGTCCACTGAAGCTTTCTTT. This sequence encodes CAISDPRSTEAFF.

The V call is TRBV7-8, the J call TRBJ2-2; D remains unclear. CDR1 is SGHVS and CDR2 is FQNEAQ in the germline V gene. V shed 5 bases and J shed 4 bases, with 11 bases lying between them. There are 14 residues in the CDR3. CDR3 sequence reads: CASSIPGGTGELFF. Here the CDR3 DNA reads TGTGCCAGCAGCATTCCCGGTGGCACCGGGGAGCTGTTTTTT.

The chain combines TRBV18 with TRBJ2-1; D is perhaps TRBD2 (5 bases). Trimming took 3 bases from V and 7 from J, leaving 10 bases between them. CDR3 length: 13 amino acids. Per the germline V gene, CDR1 is KGHSH and CDR2 is LQKENI. The CDR3 DNA follows: TGTGCCAGCTCACCCCCCTTAGCGAATGAGCAGTTCTTC. This gives the protein CASSPPLANEQFF.

This clone was seen only once. The gene calls are TRBV7-2 and TRBJ2-3; D assignment may be TRBD1 or TRBD2 (5 bases each). Per the germline V gene, CDR1 is SGHTA and CDR2 is FQGNSA. V lost 3 bases and J 5 bases, leaving 15 bases between the germline ends. The CDR3 has 15 residues. CDR3 region: CASSFREAGGDTQYF. DNA for the CDR3: TGTGCCAGCAGCTTTCGCGAGGCTGGGGGAGATACGCAGTATTTT.

This chain joins TRBV6-1 and TRBJ1-4; no definite D call. The CDR3 consists of 15 residues. Germline CDR1 is MNHNS and CDR2 is SASEGT. V was pared by 9 bases and J by 3 bases, with 17 bases between. CDR3 protein: CARGSGFGANEKLFF. In nucleotides, the CDR3 is TGTGCCAGGGGCAGTGGGTTTGGGGCTAATGAAAAACTGTTTTTT.

With respect to this clone: The sample carries other DNA sequences with the same CDR3. The rearrangement joins TRBV5-1 to TRBJ2-7; possible D gene TRBD1, 6 bases. Trimming took 3 bases from V and 5 from J, leaving 12 bases between them. There are 13 residues in the CDR3. Germline CDR1 reads SGHRS; CDR2 reads YFSETQ. The CDR3 nucleotides read TGCGCCAGCAGCTATGGGCAGGGGAACGAGCAGTACTTC. Residues: CASSYGQGNEQYF.

Turning to this clone: At the DNA level, this CDR3 is encoded by other sequences in the same sample as well. The chain combines TRBV9 with TRBJ2-3; no reliable D call. The CDR3 is made up of 13 amino acids. Germline loops: CDR1 SGDLS, CDR2 YYNGEE. The ends were cut back, 0 bases at V and 0 bases at J, with 2 bases in the middle. The DNA of the CDR3 is TGTGCCAGCAGCGTAGGAAGCACAGATACGCAGTATTTT. Residues: CASSVGSTDTQYF.

This clone has only one observation. This CDR3 reads CASSVGQGVNTEAFF. DNA of the CDR3: TGTGCCAGCAGCGTAGGACAGGGGGTGAACACTGAAGCTTTCTTT. The rearrangement links TRBV5-6 to TRBJ1-1; TRBD1 matches 10 bases. The CDR3 is made up of 15 amino acids. Germline lookup yields CDR1 SGHDT and CDR2 YYEEEE. V lost 4 bases, J lost 0 bases, and 3 bases stayed unmatched.

V and J are TRBV5-5 and TRBJ2-5; 9 nucleotides line up with TRBD2. V trimming: 3 bases; J trimming: 6 bases; junction bases outside the gene matches: 15. The CDR3 spans 17 residues. The V gene's germline CDR1 is SGHKS and CDR2 YYEKEE (reference sequence). CDR3 residues: CASSYQGGLAGPQTQYF. The CDR3 DNA reads as TGTGCCAGCAGCTACCAGGGAGGGCTAGCGGGACCCCAGACCCAGTACTTC.

The V call is TRBV5-8, the J call TRBJ1-3; D unclear. CDR3 length: 15 residues. Germline V gene data show CDR1 as SGHTS and CDR2 as YDEGEE. With 1 base removed from V and 0 bases from J, the gap between germline ends came to 8 bases. The CDR3 sequence is CASSLRRTSGNTIYF. CDR3 sequence (DNA): TGTGCCAGCAGCTTGAGAAGGACCTCTGGAAACACCATATATTTT. Full variable domain (missing parts from reference TRBV5-8 and TRBJ1-3): EAGVTQSPTHLIKTRGQQATLRCSPISGHTSVYWYQQALGLGLQFLLWYDEGEERNRGNFPPRFSGRQFPNYSSELNVNALELEDSALYLCASSLRRTSGNTIYFGEGSWLTVV.

V usage is TRBV18 and J usage is TRBJ1-1, with D uncertain. CDR1 and CDR2 from the germline V gene are KGHSH and LQKENI. V dropped 0 bases and J dropped 4 bases, with 6 bases sitting between them. The CDR3 spans 13 residues. CDR3 nucleotide sequence: TGTGCCAGCTCACCACCAGGGATCACTGAAGCTTTCTTT. Translation: CASSPPGITEAFF.

This clone was detected only once. CDR3 amino acids: CASSQQGVGSYEQYF. The CDR3 nucleotides read TGTGCCAGCAGTCAACAGGGGGTTGGATCCTACGAGCAGTACTTC. The chain carries TRBV6-5 and TRBJ2-7, with 8 nucleotides matching TRBD1. Germline V gene lookup returns CDR1 MNHEY and CDR2 SVGAGI. V was clipped by 5 bases and J by 1 base; unmatched bases: 7. The CDR3 is 15 residues long.